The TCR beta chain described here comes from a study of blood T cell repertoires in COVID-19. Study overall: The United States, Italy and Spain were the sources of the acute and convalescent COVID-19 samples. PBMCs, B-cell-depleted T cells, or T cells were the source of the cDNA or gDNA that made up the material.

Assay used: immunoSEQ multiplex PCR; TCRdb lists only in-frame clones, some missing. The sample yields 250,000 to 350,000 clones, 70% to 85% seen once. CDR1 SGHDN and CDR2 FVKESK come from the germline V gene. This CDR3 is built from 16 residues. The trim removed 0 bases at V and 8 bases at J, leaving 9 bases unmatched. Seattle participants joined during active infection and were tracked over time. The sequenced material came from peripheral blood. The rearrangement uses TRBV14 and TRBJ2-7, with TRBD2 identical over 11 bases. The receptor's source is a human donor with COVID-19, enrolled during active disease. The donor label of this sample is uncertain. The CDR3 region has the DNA TGTGCCAGCAGCCAAGAACGTAGCGGGAGGGCCGGGAAGCAGTACTTC. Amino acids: CASSQERSGRAGKQYF.